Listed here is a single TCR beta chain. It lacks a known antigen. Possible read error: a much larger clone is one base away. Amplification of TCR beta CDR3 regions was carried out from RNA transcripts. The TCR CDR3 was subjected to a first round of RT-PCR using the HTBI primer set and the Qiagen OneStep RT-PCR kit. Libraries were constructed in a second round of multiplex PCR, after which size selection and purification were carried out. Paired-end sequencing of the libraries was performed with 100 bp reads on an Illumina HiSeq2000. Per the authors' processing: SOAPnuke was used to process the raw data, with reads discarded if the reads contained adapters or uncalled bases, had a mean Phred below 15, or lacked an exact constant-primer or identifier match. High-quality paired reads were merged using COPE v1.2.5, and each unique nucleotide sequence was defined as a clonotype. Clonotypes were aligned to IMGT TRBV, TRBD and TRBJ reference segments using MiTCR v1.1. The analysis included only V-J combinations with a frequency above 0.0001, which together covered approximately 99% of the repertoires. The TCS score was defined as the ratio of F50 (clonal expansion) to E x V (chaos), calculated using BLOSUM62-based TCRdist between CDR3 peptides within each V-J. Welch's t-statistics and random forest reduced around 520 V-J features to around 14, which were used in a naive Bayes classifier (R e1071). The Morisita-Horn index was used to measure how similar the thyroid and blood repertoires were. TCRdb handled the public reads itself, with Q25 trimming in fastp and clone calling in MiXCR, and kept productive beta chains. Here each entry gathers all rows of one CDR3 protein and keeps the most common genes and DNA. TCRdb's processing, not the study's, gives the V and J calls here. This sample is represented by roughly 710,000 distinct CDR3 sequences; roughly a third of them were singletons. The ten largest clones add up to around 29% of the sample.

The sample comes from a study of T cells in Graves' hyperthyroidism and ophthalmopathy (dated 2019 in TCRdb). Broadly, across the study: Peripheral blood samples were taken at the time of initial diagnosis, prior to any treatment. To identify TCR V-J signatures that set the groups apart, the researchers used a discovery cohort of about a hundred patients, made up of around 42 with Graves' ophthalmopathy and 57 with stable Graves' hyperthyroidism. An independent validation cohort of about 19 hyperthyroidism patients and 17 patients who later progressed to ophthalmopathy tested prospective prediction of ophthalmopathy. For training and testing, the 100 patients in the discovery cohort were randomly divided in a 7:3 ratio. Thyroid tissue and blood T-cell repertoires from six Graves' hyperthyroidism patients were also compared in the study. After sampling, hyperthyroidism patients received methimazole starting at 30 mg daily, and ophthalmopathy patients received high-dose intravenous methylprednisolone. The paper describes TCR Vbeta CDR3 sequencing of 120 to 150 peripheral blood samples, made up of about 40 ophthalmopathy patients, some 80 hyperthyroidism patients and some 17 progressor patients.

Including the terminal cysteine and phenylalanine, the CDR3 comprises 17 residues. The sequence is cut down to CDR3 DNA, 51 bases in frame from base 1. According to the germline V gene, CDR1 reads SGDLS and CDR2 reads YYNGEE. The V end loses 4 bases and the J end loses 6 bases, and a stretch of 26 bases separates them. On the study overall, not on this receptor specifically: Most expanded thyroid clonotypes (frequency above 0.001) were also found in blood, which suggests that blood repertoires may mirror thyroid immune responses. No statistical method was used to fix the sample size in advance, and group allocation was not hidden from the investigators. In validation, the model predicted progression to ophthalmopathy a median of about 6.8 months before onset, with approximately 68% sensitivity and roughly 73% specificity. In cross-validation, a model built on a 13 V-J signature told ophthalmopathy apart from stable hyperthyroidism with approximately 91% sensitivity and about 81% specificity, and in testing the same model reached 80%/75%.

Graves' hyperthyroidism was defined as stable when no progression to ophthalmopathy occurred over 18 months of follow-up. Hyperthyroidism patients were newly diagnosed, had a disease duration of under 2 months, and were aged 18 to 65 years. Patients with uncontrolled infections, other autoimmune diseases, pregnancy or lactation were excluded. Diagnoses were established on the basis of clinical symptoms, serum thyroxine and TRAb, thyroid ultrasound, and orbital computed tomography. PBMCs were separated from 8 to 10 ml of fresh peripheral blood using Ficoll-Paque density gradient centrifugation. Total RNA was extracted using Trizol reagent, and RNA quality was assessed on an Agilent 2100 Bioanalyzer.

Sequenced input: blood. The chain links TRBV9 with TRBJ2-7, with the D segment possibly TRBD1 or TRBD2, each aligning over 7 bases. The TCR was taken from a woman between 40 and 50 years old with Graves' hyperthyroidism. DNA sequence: TGTGCCAGCAGCCCCAGGGCAGGGGGGGAATCACGTGCCGAGCAGTACTTC. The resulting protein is CASSPRAGGESRAEQYF.